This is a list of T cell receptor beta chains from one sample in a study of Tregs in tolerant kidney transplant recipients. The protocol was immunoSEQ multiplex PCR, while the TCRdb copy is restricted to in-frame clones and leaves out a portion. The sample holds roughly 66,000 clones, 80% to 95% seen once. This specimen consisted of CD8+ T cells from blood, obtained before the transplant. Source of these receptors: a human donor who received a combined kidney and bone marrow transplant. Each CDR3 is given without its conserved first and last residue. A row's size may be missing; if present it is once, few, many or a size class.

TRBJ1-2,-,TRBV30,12,AWIGEKQNYGYT
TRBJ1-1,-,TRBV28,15,ASSSNTGLFMNTEAF
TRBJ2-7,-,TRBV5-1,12,ASTPGLAGDEQY
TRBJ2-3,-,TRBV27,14,ASSYGLAGGPHTQY
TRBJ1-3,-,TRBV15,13,ATSIRDGSGNTIY
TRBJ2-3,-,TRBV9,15,ASSVASSGAITDTQY
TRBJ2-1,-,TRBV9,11,ASSSSGGRWQF
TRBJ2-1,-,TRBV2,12,ASKVAGGQAVKF
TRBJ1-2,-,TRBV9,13,ASSVTGWGDYGYT
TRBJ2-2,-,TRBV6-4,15,ASSPGLAGGMTGELF
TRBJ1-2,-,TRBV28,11,ASSGTEGYGYT
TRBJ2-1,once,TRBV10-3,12,AISESGAGNEQF
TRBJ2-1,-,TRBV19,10,ASGTRYNEQF
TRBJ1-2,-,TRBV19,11,ASSISSNYGYT
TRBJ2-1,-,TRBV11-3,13,ASSLVWREVGEQF
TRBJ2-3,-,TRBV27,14,ASRLGSGRALDTQY
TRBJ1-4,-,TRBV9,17,ASSVPAAQGRQGREKLF
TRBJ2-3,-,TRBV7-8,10,ASSPYTDTQY
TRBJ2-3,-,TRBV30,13,AWGMGTGSTDTQY
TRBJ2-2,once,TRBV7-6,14,ASSRRTSGDTGELF
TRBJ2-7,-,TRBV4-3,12,ASSQVQGTYEQY
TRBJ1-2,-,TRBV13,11,ASSLTNNYGYT
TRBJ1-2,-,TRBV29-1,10,SVDSGAGGYT
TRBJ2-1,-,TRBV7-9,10,ASSRDRDEQF
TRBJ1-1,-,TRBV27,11,ASSLGDYTEAF
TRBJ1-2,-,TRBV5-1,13,ASSLAGGGSHGYT
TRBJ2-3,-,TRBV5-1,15,ASSLWVLAGERDTQY
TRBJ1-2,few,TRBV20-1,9,SARLNYGYT
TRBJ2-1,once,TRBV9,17,ASSVDATSSGGTYNEQF
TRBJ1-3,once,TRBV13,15,ASSQSLSLNSGNTIY
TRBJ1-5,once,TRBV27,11,ASSFQSNQPQH
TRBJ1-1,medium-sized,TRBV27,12,ASSLGQGLSEAF
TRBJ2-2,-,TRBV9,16,ASSAPGTSGRNTGELF